This section outlines one T cell receptor (beta chain) sequence together with its context. These data belong to a study of control samples from healthy donors and cancer patients. Sequenced by immunoSEQ multiplex PCR; TCRdb stores in-frame clones only, minus some. The sample lists some 99,000 clones; 90% were seen once. The sequence came from a human donor in good health. The donor label of this sample is uncertain. The sample taken for sequencing was blood.

The CDR3 region has the DNA TGTGCCAGCAGCAAAGACACGCTCTATGGCTACACCTTC. The encoded protein is CASSKDTLYGYTF. J is TRBJ1-2 and V is TRBV11-2; D is undetermined. CDR1 and CDR2 from the germline V gene are SGHAT and FQNNGV. The V end was cut by 5 bases, the J end by 4 bases, with 11 bases between. There are 13 residues in the CDR3.